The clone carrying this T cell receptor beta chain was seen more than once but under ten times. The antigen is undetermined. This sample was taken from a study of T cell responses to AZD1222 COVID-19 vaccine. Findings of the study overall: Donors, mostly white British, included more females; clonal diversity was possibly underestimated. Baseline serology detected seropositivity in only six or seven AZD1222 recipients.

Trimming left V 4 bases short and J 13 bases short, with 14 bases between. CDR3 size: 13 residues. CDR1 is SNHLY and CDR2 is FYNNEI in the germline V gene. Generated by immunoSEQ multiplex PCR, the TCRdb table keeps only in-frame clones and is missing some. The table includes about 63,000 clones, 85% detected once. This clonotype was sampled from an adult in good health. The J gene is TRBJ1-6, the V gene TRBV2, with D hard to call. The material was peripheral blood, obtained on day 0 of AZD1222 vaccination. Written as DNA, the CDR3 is TGTGCCAGCAGTGTTTCCCCTCCGAATCCCCTCCACTTT. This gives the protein CASSVSPPNPLHF.